The 21 T cell receptor beta chains in this list originate from one sample, sequenced in a study of shared clonotypes between healthy human individuals. Generated by immunoSEQ multiplex PCR, the TCRdb table keeps only in-frame clones and is missing some. The profile shows about 1.9 million clones, around 95% of them singletons. Naive CD8 cells, CD45RO-negative and positively selected for CCR7, excluded terminally differentiated effector memory CD45RA+ cells. Sequences were obtained from naive CD8+ T cells from PBMCs. The receptors originated from a man younger than 30 in good health. Some clones in this sample may be carry-over from other donors' samples.

V gene TRBV11-2 combines with J gene TRBJ2-1; D gene ambiguous. In germline, CDR1 is SGHAT, CDR2 FQNNGV. CDR3 size: 15 residues. With 4 bases removed from V and 4 bases from J, the gap between germline ends came to 14 bases. CDR3 in DNA: TGTGCCAGCAGCTCCTCCGGAACAGAGTACAATGAGCAGTTCTTC. Translating it yields CASSSSGTEYNEQFF.

This rearrangement joins TRBV27 to TRBJ2-1, with TRBD2 matching 7 bases. The CDR3 spans 15 residues. Germline trimming cut 5 bases from V and 3 bases from J; bases unmatched to any gene: 7. Germline CDR1 and CDR2: MNHEY and SMNVEV (reference sequence). This CDR3 is CASSRSGPYYNEQFF. In nucleotides, the CDR3 is TGTGCCAGCAGTCGTAGCGGGCCATACTACAATGAGCAGTTCTTC.

This clone was picked up a small number of times. The chain uses TRBV19 and TRBJ1-5, with D uncertain. The germline CDR1 and CDR2 sequences are LNHDA and SQIVND (reference sequence). Trimming stripped 5 bases from V and 4 bases from J, with 12 bases between. This CDR3 contains 14 residues. CDR3 in DNA: TGTGCCAGTAGTTATCGGGATTATAATCAGCCCCAGCATTTT. This gives the protein CASSYRDYNQPQHF. The whole variable domain, remainder taken from reference TRBV19 and TRBJ1-5, is DGGITQSPKYLFRKEGQNVTLSCEQNLNHDAMYWYRQDPGQGLRLIYYSQIVNDFQKGDIAEGYSVSREKKESFPLTVTSAQKNPTAFYLCASSYRDYNQPQHFGDGTRLSIL.

This clone was detected only once. This chain joins TRBV4-1 and TRBJ2-7; TRBD1 matches at 7 bases. The CDR3 is 12 amino acids. CDR1 MGHRA and CDR2 YSYEKL come from the germline V gene. V gave up 5 bases and J gave up 6 bases; unmatched junction bases: 4. CDR3 residues: CASSDPGGEQYF. Here the CDR3 DNA reads TGCGCCAGCAGCGATCCAGGGGGCGAGCAGTACTTC.

This chain joins TRBV12-2 and TRBJ2-7; TRBD1 reflects the table's D call only, with no check against the DNA. TRBV12-2 is noted as a pseudogene. This CDR3 comprises 13 residues. CDR3 protein: CAGTRFSFYEQYF. The DNA for the CDR3 is TGTGCAGGAACCAGGTTCTCTTTCTACGAGCAGTACTTC.

This clone was counted only a few times. The chain has TRBV4-1 and TRBJ1-5; D remains unclear. V was cut by 0 bases and J by 5 bases, with 5 bases left in between. The V gene's germline CDR1 is MGHRA and CDR2 YSYEKL. The CDR3 extends over 13 amino acids. The CDR3 region is CASSQDLDQPQHF. Written as DNA, the CDR3 is TGCGCCAGCAGCCAAGATCTCGATCAGCCCCAGCATTTT.

The table lists this clone with a count of one. The chain carries TRBV27 and TRBJ1-3; unclear D gene. This CDR3 contains 13 residues. Trimming shortened V by 3 bases and J by 7 bases, and 10 bases separated the two germline ends. The germline V gene has CDR1 MNHEY and CDR2 SMNVEV (reference sequence). The CDR3 sequence: CASSLRFGNTIYF. The DNA for the CDR3 is TGTGCCAGCAGTTTGCGCTTCGGCAACACCATATATTTT.

The DNA of the CDR3 is TGTGCCAGTAGTCCCTGGGAGGGCTCCTACAATGAGCAGTTCTTC. This gives the protein CASSPWEGSYNEQFF. The chain has TRBV19 and TRBJ2-1, with 7 bases aligning to TRBD2. The CDR3 covers 15 residues. Germline-derived CDR1 and CDR2 are LNHDA and SQIVND (reference sequence). After removal of 5 bases from V and 0 bases from J, the junction contained 4 bases not matched to a gene.

V gene TRBV5-1 combines with J gene TRBJ2-7; D not resolved. Trimming took 3 bases from V and 2 from J, leaving 12 bases between them. The germline V gene encodes CDR1 SGHRS and CDR2 YFSETQ. CDR3 length: 14 residues. DNA for the CDR3: TGCGCCAGCAGCTCGATACCGTATGCCTACGAGCAGTACTTC. Protein product: CASSSIPYAYEQYF.

The rearrangement joins TRBV7-3 to TRBJ2-1, with TRBD2 matching 7 bases. CDR3 length equals 15 residues. V gave up 5 bases and J gave up 4 bases; unmatched junction bases: 8. CDR1 is SGHTA, CDR2 FQGTGA, per germline. This CDR3 is CASSPSSGPYNEQFF. The DNA for the CDR3 is TGTGCCAGCAGCCCCTCTAGCGGCCCTTACAATGAGCAGTTCTTC.

The gene calls are TRBV27 and TRBJ1-5, with TRBD1 matching 8 bases. CDR3 length equals 15 residues. J lost 3 bases, V lost 5 bases, and 6 bases had no gene match. Germline lookup yields CDR1 MNHEY and CDR2 SMNVEV (reference sequence). The CDR3 reads CASSPETGANQPQHF. For the CDR3, the DNA is TGTGCCAGCAGTCCGGAGACAGGGGCCAATCAGCCCCAGCATTTT.

Comment on this clone: It is unclear where the CDR3 begins or ends on the DNA, so no DNA is shown, and the CDR3 is as TCRdb lists it. The J gene is TRBJ2-3, the V gene TRBV29-1; no DNA check was done on the table's D call, TRBD1. The CDR3 contains 11 residues when both ends are counted. The germline gives CDR1 SQVTM, CDR2 ANQGSEA. CDR3 sequence: CSVEFGQGNHF.

Notes on this clone: Other nucleotide sequences in the sample specify the same CDR3. The chain has TRBV6-5 and TRBJ2-7; the D is unclear. Looked up from germline, CDR1 is MNHEY and CDR2 is SVGAGI. V lost 2 bases and J 3 bases, leaving 8 bases between the germline ends. This CDR3 has 13 amino acids. Here the CDR3 reads CASSYAEDYEQYF. In DNA form, the CDR3 reads TGTGCCAGCAGTTACGCAGAAGACTACGAGCAGTACTTC.

In DNA form, the CDR3 reads TGTGCCAGCAGCGAAACTAGCGGGAACGAGCAGTACTTC. Translation gives CASSETSGNEQYF. The chain has TRBV9 and TRBJ2-7, with TRBD2 matching over 10 bases. CDR1 and CDR2 from the germline V gene are SGDLS and YYNGEE. The junction had 2 bases not matched to a gene; V was cut back by 3 bases and J by 5 bases. CDR3 length equals 13 residues.

This chain connects TRBV15 to TRBJ1-4; possible D gene TRBD1, 6 bases. The CDR3 runs to 16 residues. V was pared by 5 bases and J by 4 bases, with 17 bases between. Germline V gene lookup returns CDR1 LNHNV and CDR2 YYDKDF (reference sequence). The CDR3 DNA follows: TGTGCCACCAGCGCAAACAAACAGGGATATAATGAAAAACTGTTTTTT. Residues: CATSANKQGYNEKLFF.

The chain joins TRBV6-5 to TRBJ2-3, with a weak D call TRBD1 (6 bases). This CDR3 region has 16 residues. V shed 2 bases and J shed 6 bases, with 18 bases lying between them. Germline assignment: CDR1 MNHEY and CDR2 SVGAGI. The DNA of the CDR3 is TGTGCCAGCAGTTACGGGACACCGGGACCCCAGGATACGCAGTATTTT. It encodes CASSYGTPGPQDTQYF.

The chain employs TRBV6-1 and TRBJ2-5, with 7 positions matching TRBD2. The germline V gene has CDR1 MNHNS and CDR2 SASEGT. With 1 base clipped from V and 5 bases from J, the junction kept 7 bases outside the gene matches. This CDR3 has 15 amino acids. The CDR3 DNA follows: TGTGCCAGCAGTGAAGGAGGGAGGGCCAGGGAGACCCAGTACTTC. Residues: CASSEGGRARETQYF.

The chain combines TRBV6-5 with TRBJ1-2; 7 bases align to TRBD1. With V trimmed by 7 bases and J by 4 bases, 6 bases remained unmatched. The CDR3 totals 13 residues. The germline gives CDR1 MNHEY, CDR2 SVGAGI. The CDR3, as DNA: TGTGCCAGCACCCCGGGACAGTTCTATGGCTACACCTTC. This encodes CASTPGQFYGYTF.

The CDR3 nucleotides are TGTGCCAGCAGTTCCGGGACAGGGCCCTCCTACGAGCAGTACTTC. Translation: CASSSGTGPSYEQYF. V and J are TRBV28 and TRBJ2-7, with TRBD1 identical over 9 bases. Germline loops: CDR1 MDHEN, CDR2 SYDVKM. The CDR3 contains 15 residues. The junction had 4 bases not matched to a gene; V was cut back by 4 bases and J by 0 bases.

This sequence joins TRBV27 and TRBJ1-2; TRBD1 aligns across 9 bases. Germline values: CDR1 MNHEY, CDR2 SMNVEV (reference sequence). Germline trimming cut 3 bases from V and 3 bases from J; bases unmatched to any gene: 2. The CDR3 is 14 residues long. In DNA form, the CDR3 reads TGTGCCAGCAGTTTTACAGGGGGCTACTATGGCTACACCTTC. Translated: CASSFTGGYYGYTF.

The chain couples TRBV5-4 to TRBJ1-2; 8 bases agree with TRBD1. This CDR3 spans 14 amino acids. CDR1 is SGHNT, CDR2 YYREEE, per germline (reference sequence). J lost 6 bases, V lost 5 bases, and 9 bases had no gene match. This CDR3 is CASRDREAENGYTF. CDR3 nucleotide sequence: TGTGCCAGCAGGGACAGGGAAGCGGAAAATGGCTACACCTTC.